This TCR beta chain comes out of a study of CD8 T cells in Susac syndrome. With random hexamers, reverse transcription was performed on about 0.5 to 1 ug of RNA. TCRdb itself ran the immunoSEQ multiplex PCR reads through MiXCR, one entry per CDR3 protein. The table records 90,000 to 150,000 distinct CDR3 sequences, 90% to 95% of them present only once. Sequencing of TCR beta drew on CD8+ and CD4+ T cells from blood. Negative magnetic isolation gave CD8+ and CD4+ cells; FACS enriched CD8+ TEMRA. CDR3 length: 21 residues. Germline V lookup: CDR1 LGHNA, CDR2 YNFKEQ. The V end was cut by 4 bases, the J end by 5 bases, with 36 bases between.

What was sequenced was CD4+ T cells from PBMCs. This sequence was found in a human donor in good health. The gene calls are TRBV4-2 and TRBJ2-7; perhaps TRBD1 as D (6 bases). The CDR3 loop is CASSRPSLGLGARRDLHEQYF. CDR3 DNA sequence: TGTGCCAGCAGCCGCCCCTCGTTAGGACTGGGGGCCCGACGGGATCTCCACGAGCAGTACTTC.